These 25 T cell receptor beta chains were sequenced from one sample in a study of PD-L1 blockade in urothelial cancer. The time point here: pretreatment peripheral blood. The protocol was immunoSEQ multiplex PCR, while the TCRdb copy is restricted to in-frame clones and leaves out a portion. The table shows about 95,000 clones, with 80% to 90% occurring only once. The sample consisted of PBMCs, taken around atezolizumab (anti-PD-L1) treatment. The receptors originated from a man between 60 and 75 years old with urothelial cancer.

This clone appeared a few times. This rearrangement joins TRBV5-1 to TRBJ2-5; 8 bases match TRBD1. Germline values: CDR1 SGHRS, CDR2 YFSETQ. CDR3 length: 14 amino acids. With V trimmed by 4 bases and J by 4 bases, 6 bases remained unmatched. CDR3 amino acids: CASSQTGVRETQYF. The DNA for the CDR3 is TGCGCCAGCAGCCAGACAGGGGTCAGAGAGACCCAGTACTTC.

The rearrangement joins TRBV9 to TRBJ2-3; TRBD2 aligns across 8 bases. The CDR3 is 17 residues long. Looked up from germline, CDR1 is SGDLS and CDR2 is YYNGEE. J gave up 5 bases and V 4 bases, and 15 bases lay outside the gene matches. The DNA for the CDR3 is TGTGCCAGCAGCCCCCGGCAAACCCCGGGGGGGCGAGATACGCAGTATTTT. Translation gives CASSPRQTPGGRDTQYF.

The gene calls are TRBV7-6 and TRBJ2-1, with 7 positions matching TRBD2. CDR3 size: 16 residues. Germline values: CDR1 SGHVS, CDR2 FNYEAQ. The ends lost 3 bases at V and 7 bases at J; junction bases unmatched: 12. CDR3 in amino acids: CASSLFGGGAGNEQFF. CDR3 nucleotide sequence: TGTGCCAGCAGCTTGTTTGGCGGGGGAGCAGGGAATGAGCAGTTCTTC. The variable domain in full, completed from reference TRBV7-6 and TRBJ2-1, reads GAGVSQSPRYKVTKRGQDVALRCDPISGHVSLYWYRQALGQGPEFLTYFNYEAQQDKSGLPNDRFSAERPEGSISTLTIQRTEQRDSAMYRCASSLFGGGAGNEQFFGPGTRLTVL.

The chain links TRBV11-3 to TRBJ2-3, with 15 bases aligning to TRBD2. V shed 3 bases, J shed 5 bases, and the junction held 6 bases outside the gene matches. The germline V gene has CDR1 SGHNT and CDR2 YENEEA. This CDR3 comprises 17 residues. CDR3 DNA sequence: TGTGCCAGCAGCTTGATGGGACTAGCGGGGGGTCAAGATACGCAGTATTTT. It is translated as CASSLMGLAGGQDTQYF.

This sequence joins TRBV5-6 and TRBJ2-1; unclear D gene. Germline CDR1 reads SGHDT; CDR2 reads YYEEEE. The ends were cut back, 4 bases at V and 7 bases at J, with 12 bases in the middle. This CDR3 spans 13 amino acids. The CDR3 protein is CASSLSTLNEQFF. The CDR3 region has the DNA TGTGCCAGCAGCCTGTCTACGTTAAATGAGCAGTTCTTC.

CDR3 DNA: TGTGCCACCGACTGGGGACAGGGCTATGGCTACACCTTC. Translation gives CATDWGQGYGYTF. V gene TRBV28 combines with J gene TRBJ1-2; 9 nucleotides align to TRBD1. V lost 10 bases to trimming and J lost 4 bases; unmatched junction nucleotides: 7. Germline V gene data show CDR1 as MDHEN and CDR2 as SYDVKM. There are 13 residues in the CDR3.

V usage is TRBV28 and J usage is TRBJ2-7; D possibly corresponds to TRBD2 (6 bases). There are 12 residues in the CDR3. CDR1 is MDHEN, CDR2 SYDVKM, per germline. The V end was cut by 4 bases, the J end by 9 bases, with 13 bases between. As DNA, the CDR3 is TGTGCCAGCAGTTCCAGGGTGGGAGGGCAGTACTTC. It specifies CASSSRVGGQYF. The full variable domain, in which reference TRBV28 and TRBJ2-7 provide the parts outside the CDR3, is DVKVTQSSRYLVKRTGEKVFLECVQDMDHENMFWYRQDPGLGLRLIYFSYDVKMKEKGDIPEGYSVSREKKERFSLILESASTNQTSMYLCASSSRVGGQYFGPGTRLTVT.

The J gene is TRBJ2-3, the V gene TRBV5-1; TRBD2 matches 13 bases. Germline V lookup: CDR1 SGHRS, CDR2 YFSETQ. Losses at the gene ends were 4 bases for V and 5 bases for J; bases not matched to a gene: 10. The CDR3 extends over 17 amino acids. CDR3 in DNA: TGCGCCAGCAGCCCCACGACCGGGACTAGCGGGGTAGATACGCAGTATTTT. Translation gives CASSPTTGTSGVDTQYF.

The J gene is TRBJ1-6, the V gene TRBV4-2; D is unresolved. The V gene's germline CDR1 is LGHNA and CDR2 YNFKEQ. The CDR3 contains 15 residues. The germline V and J ends were trimmed by 6 bases and 4 bases, with 13 bases remaining between them. In DNA, the CDR3 is TGTGCCAGCAGAAAAGAGCAGGAATATAATTCACCCCTCCACTTT. It translates to CASRKEQEYNSPLHF.

The chain uses TRBV5-1 and TRBJ2-3; possible D gene TRBD2, 6 bases. Trimming stripped 0 bases from V and 0 bases from J, with 14 bases between. This CDR3 region has 17 residues. The germline V gene encodes CDR1 SGHRS and CDR2 YFSETQ. The CDR3 bases are TGCGCCAGCAGCTTGGTTGGCAGCGGGCCGAGCACAGATACGCAGTATTTT. Its protein product is CASSLVGSGPSTDTQYF.

The chain is built from TRBV9 and TRBJ1-2, with 7 bases identical to TRBD1. Losses at the gene ends were 4 bases for V and 0 bases for J; bases not matched to a gene: 6. The CDR3 is made up of 15 amino acids. The germline V gene has CDR1 SGDLS and CDR2 YYNGEE. The DNA for the CDR3 is TGTGCCAGCAGCCCTCGGGACAGTTCTAACTATGGCTACACCTTC. Protein sequence: CASSPRDSSNYGYTF. The full variable domain, with the rest looked up from reference TRBV9 and TRBJ1-2, is DSGVTQTPKHLITATGQRVTLRCSPRSGDLSVYWYQQSLDQGLQFLIQYYNGEERAKGNILERFSAQQFPDLHSELNLSSLELGDSALYFCASSPRDSSNYGYTFGSGTRLTVV.

This sequence joins TRBV18 and TRBJ1-1, with unresolved D. Trimming took 4 bases from V and 1 from J, leaving 13 bases between them. Germline V gene lookup returns CDR1 KGHSH and CDR2 LQKENI. The CDR3 runs to 15 residues. CDR3 sequence: CASSLKLVENTEAFF. The CDR3 DNA sequence: TGTGCCAGCTCACTAAAGCTGGTAGAGAACACTGAAGCTTTCTTT.

This sequence joins TRBV30 and TRBJ1-2; D gene unclear. CDR1 GTSNPN and CDR2 SVGIG come from the germline V gene (reference sequence). CDR3 length: 12 amino acids. The V end was cut by 8 bases, the J end by 4 bases, with 14 bases between. CDR3 in amino acids: CAMASDFYGYTF. The CDR3 bases are TGTGCCATGGCATCCGACTTCTATGGCTACACCTTC. Full variable domain (outside the CDR3, taken from reference TRBV30 and TRBJ1-2): SQTIHQWPATLVQPVGSPLSLECTVEGTSNPNLYWYRQAAGRGLQLLFYSVGIGQISSEVPQNLSASRPQDRQFILSSKKLLLSDSGFYLCAMASDFYGYTFGSGTRLTVV.

This clone was seen only a few times. The rearrangement links TRBV6-1 to TRBJ1-3; 10 positions match TRBD1. The V gene's germline CDR1 is MNHNS and CDR2 SASEGT. The V segment lost 0 bases and the J segment 3 bases; nucleotides outside the gene matches: 2. CDR3 length: 16 residues. CDR3 in amino acids: CASSEATGGIGNTIYF. The CDR3 nucleotides are TGTGCCAGCAGTGAAGCGACAGGGGGCATTGGAAACACCATATATTTT.

This sequence joins TRBV7-2 and TRBJ2-5; 16 bases line up with TRBD2. V shed 4 bases, J shed 7 bases, and the junction held 9 bases outside the gene matches. The CDR3 sequence is 17 residues long. Germline assignment: CDR1 SGHTA and CDR2 FQGNSA. For the CDR3, the DNA is TGTGCCAGCAGCTCCAAGGGACTAGCGGGAGGGCCGGGGACCCAGTACTTC. Protein: CASSSKGLAGGPGTQYF. Based on the CDR3 plus reference TRBV7-2 and TRBJ2-5, the full variable domain is GAGVSQSPSNKVTEKGKDVELRCDPISGHTALYWYRQSLGQGLEFLIYFQGNSAPDKSGLPSDRFSAERTGGSVSTLTIQRTQQEDSAVYLCASSSKGLAGGPGTQYFGPGTRLLVL.

This clone was observed a single time. V gene TRBV11-3 combines with J gene TRBJ1-5; perhaps TRBD1 as D (6 bases). CDR1 is SGHNT and CDR2 is YENEEA in the germline V gene. Between the trimmed V and J ends, which lost 3 bases and 7 bases, there was a span of 13 bases. The CDR3 extends over 14 amino acids. The CDR3 DNA reads as TGTGCCAGCAGCTTTCACTGTCAGGGGCAGCCCCAGCATTTT. This sequence encodes CASSFHCQGQPQHF.

This clone was recorded many times. This chain links TRBV10-3 with TRBJ1-5; a possible D gene is TRBD1 (5 bases). V was trimmed by 6 bases and J by 5 bases, leaving 11 bases between them. The CDR3 totals 13 residues. Germline V gives CDR1 ENHRY, CDR2 SYGVKD. CDR3: CAISPDRHQPQHF. Here the CDR3 DNA reads TGTGCCATCAGCCCTGACAGACATCAGCCCCAGCATTTT.

The genes are TRBV27 and TRBJ1-2; D unclear. Germline-derived CDR1 and CDR2 are MNHEY and SMNVEV (reference sequence). V dropped 6 bases and J dropped 5 bases, with 13 bases sitting between them. This CDR3 is built from 13 residues. The CDR3 DNA reads TGTGCCAGCAGCCTAGGGAGACTATATGGCTACACCTTC. As protein: CASSLGRLYGYTF.

V is TRBV9 and J is TRBJ2-5, with 16 bases that match TRBD2. CDR1 is SGDLS, CDR2 YYNGEE, per germline. The CDR3 length is 21 residues. V shed 0 bases and J 1 base; nucleotides not matched to a gene: 12. Here the CDR3 reads CASSVGLPQGLAGGSQETQYF. The CDR3 region has the DNA TGTGCCAGCAGCGTAGGGCTTCCCCAGGGACTAGCGGGAGGGTCCCAAGAGACCCAGTACTTC.

This clone was seen a handful of times. This rearrangement joins TRBV10-2 to TRBJ1-1; no clear D. Germline CDR1 WSHSY, CDR2 SAAADI. CDR3 length: 12 amino acids. This CDR3 reads CASQPGNTEAFF. CDR3 coding DNA: TGCGCTTCCCAGCCGGGGAACACTGAAGCTTTCTTT.

The DNA for the CDR3 is TGTGCCAGCAGCAAACCGGGACTCCCCTACAATGAGCAGTTCTTC. Amino acid sequence: CASSKPGLPYNEQFF. V gene TRBV6-5 combines with J gene TRBJ2-1; possible D gene TRBD2, 6 bases. CDR1 MNHEY and CDR2 SVGAGI come from the germline V gene. The CDR3 extends over 15 amino acids. Trimming shortened V by 6 bases and J by 2 bases, and 14 bases separated the two germline ends.

The chain carries TRBV28 and TRBJ2-7; D might be TRBD1 (7 bases). There are 16 residues in the CDR3. Germline CDR1 MDHEN, CDR2 SYDVKM. The V end was cut by 6 bases, the J end by 3 bases, with 21 bases between. CDR3 coding DNA: TGTGCCAGCAGAAGGGGCAGGGGGGTAAATGTCTACGAGCAGTACTTC. This encodes CASRRGRGVNVYEQYF.

This rearrangement joins TRBV7-8 to TRBJ2-5, with 8 bases identical to TRBD2. Per the germline V gene, CDR1 is SGHVS and CDR2 is FQNEAQ. The CDR3 has 17 amino acids. J gave up 5 bases and V 5 bases, and 16 bases lay outside the gene matches. The DNA for the CDR3 is TGTGCCAGCAGCCCCTATATGAGTAGCGGGATTGGTGAGACCCAGTACTTC. Its protein product is CASSPYMSSGIGETQYF.

J is TRBJ2-5 and V is TRBV29-1; D ambiguous. Trimming left V 3 bases short and J 5 bases short, with 16 bases between. Germline V gene lookup returns CDR1 SQVTM and CDR2 ANQGSEA. This CDR3 region has 14 residues. The CDR3 DNA reads as TGCAGCGTTGAGGCACTATCTGATCGGGAGACCCAGTACTTC. As protein: CSVEALSDRETQYF.

V and J are TRBV9 and TRBJ2-1; TRBD2 agrees at 9 bases. The CDR3 length is 18 residues. V lost 4 bases to trimming and J lost 0 bases; unmatched junction nucleotides: 11. Germline V gives CDR1 SGDLS, CDR2 YYNGEE. The CDR3 loop reads CASSPRGASGDSYNEQFF. CDR3 coding DNA: TGTGCCAGCAGCCCGCGGGGGGCTAGCGGGGACTCCTACAATGAGCAGTTCTTC.